This T cell receptor beta chain was sequenced for a study of cytomegalovirus exposure and HLA in healthy donors. Points from the study as a whole: There were some public TCRs occurring in many donors, but most TCR sequences were rare.

The germline CDR1 and CDR2 sequences are SGHAT and FQNNGV. The V gene lost 5 bases and the J gene lost 4 bases, with 21 bases spanning the gap. The CDR3 has 16 amino acids. Clones were read by immunoSEQ multiplex PCR, and TCRdb kept only the in-frame ones, dropping some. The table has roughly 250,000 clones, around nine tenths seen once. A word on this clone: Its antigen is undetermined.

The chain is built from TRBV11-2 and TRBJ2-7; D is possibly TRBD2 (6 bases). The sequence was collected from a man between 18 and 29 years old in good health and CMV-seronegative. Sequencing input: PBMCs. The CDR3 region has the DNA TGTGCCAGCAGCCTCTTCCTCGCCGGGAGAGGTTACGAGCAGTACTTC. This translates into CASSLFLAGRGYEQYF. Supplemented by reference TRBV11-2 and TRBJ2-7, the full variable domain reads EAGVAQSPRYKIIEKRQSVAFWCNPISGHATLYWYQQILGQGPKLLIQFQNNGVVDDSQLPKDRFSAERLKGVDSTLKIQPAKLEDSAVYLCASSLFLAGRGYEQYFGPGTRLTVT.